The 30 T cell receptor beta chains below were found in one sample sequenced in a study of blood T cell repertoires in COVID-19. TCRdb keeps only in-frame clones here, not all; method: immunoSEQ multiplex PCR. Seen here are 100,000 to 110,000 clones, roughly 79% observed once, and the top ten hold over 10%. Sequencing used peripheral blood. These TCRs come from a woman between 65 and 79 years old with acute or convalescent COVID-19.

This clone appeared a single time. As DNA, the CDR3 is TGTGCCAGCGCATCCGCCGGAGGCTCTGGAAACACCATATATTTT. The encoded protein is CASASAGGSGNTIYF. The chain links TRBV6-5 to TRBJ1-3; D unresolved. V was cut by 8 bases and J by 0 bases, with 14 bases left in between. The CDR3 is 15 amino acids. Germline V gene sequence: CDR1 MNHEY, CDR2 SVGAGI.

As DNA, the CDR3 is TGTGCCAGCAGCGACGCCCGGACAGGGTCTCCCTCTGGGGCCAACGTCCTGACTTTC. Translating it yields CASSDARTGSPSGANVLTF. The chain recombines TRBV7-6 with TRBJ2-6, with 8 bases identical to TRBD1. Trimming at V came to 5 bases and at J to 0 bases, leaving 12 bases not matched to a gene. CDR3 length: 19 amino acids. CDR1 SGHVS and CDR2 FNYEAQ come from the germline V gene.

The chain carries TRBV6-5 and TRBJ1-1, with D unresolved. The V and J ends lost 6 bases and 7 bases respectively, with 12 bases between them. CDR3 size: 12 residues. Germline V lookup: CDR1 MNHEY, CDR2 SVGAGI. CDR3 nucleotides: TGTGCCAGCAGCAACCGAGCGATTGAAGCTTTCTTT. Translated, it gives CASSNRAIEAFF.

V is TRBV12-3 or TRBV12-4 and J is TRBJ1-6; the match to TRBD1 covers 7 bases. This CDR3 comprises 12 residues. V dropped 7 bases and J dropped 14; count of bases not matched to a gene: 8. The CDR3 region has the DNA TGTGCCAGCACCACAGGGGATTCGGCCCTCCACTTT. The encoded protein is CASTTGDSALHF.

This clone occurred once. In DNA, the CDR3 is TGTGCCAGCAGCTCTTTATCCCAGGGCTATAGCACAGATACGCAGTATTTT. Translating it yields CASSSLSQGYSTDTQYF. V and J are TRBV7-4 and TRBJ2-3, with D possibly TRBD1 on 5 matching bases. Germline V gene data show CDR1 as SGHVT and CDR2 as SQSDAQ. This CDR3 comprises 17 residues. The V and J ends lost 4 bases and 0 bases respectively, with 17 bases between them. The full variable domain, rest sourced from reference TRBV7-4 and TRBJ2-3, is GAGVSQSPRYKVAKRGRDVALRCDSISGHVTLYWYRQTLGQGSEVLTYSQSDAQRDKSGRPSGRFSAERPERSVSTLKIQRTEQGDSAVYLCASSSLSQGYSTDTQYFGPGTRLTVL.

This chain connects TRBV7-2 to TRBJ2-3; 9 nucleotides match TRBD1. The germline V gene encodes CDR1 SGHTA and CDR2 FQGNSA. V trimming: 5 bases; J trimming: 3 bases; junction bases outside the gene matches: 3. The CDR3 length is 14 residues. The CDR3 is CASSLQGATDTQYF. CDR3 coding DNA: TGTGCCAGCAGCCTACAGGGGGCAACAGATACGCAGTATTTT. Supplemented by reference TRBV7-2 and TRBJ2-3, the full variable domain reads GAGVSQSPSNKVTEKGKDVELRCDPISGHTALYWYRQSLGQGLEFLIYFQGNSAPDKSGLPSDRFSAERTGGSVSTLTIQRTQQEDSAVYLCASSLQGATDTQYFGPGTRLTVL.

V gene TRBV6-2 or TRBV6-3 combines with J gene TRBJ2-1; no clear D gene. This CDR3 is built from 15 residues. The V and J ends lost 4 bases and 2 bases respectively, with 12 bases between them. In germline, CDR1 is MNHEY, CDR2 SVGEGT. CDR3 nucleotide sequence: TGTGCCAGCAGTTCCCTATCCGCCACCTACAATGAGCAGTTCTTC. Translation: CASSSLSATYNEQFF.

The rearrangement joins TRBV6-2 or TRBV6-3 to TRBJ1-3; D unclear. Trimming removed 4 bases from V and 2 bases from J, with 6 bases in between. This CDR3 contains 13 residues. CDR1 and CDR2 from the germline V gene are MNHEY and SVGEGT. CDR3 sequence: CASSLHPGNTIYF. The CDR3 DNA reads TGTGCCAGCAGTTTACACCCTGGAAACACCATATATTTT.

This chain links TRBV7-7 with TRBJ2-5; 9 nucleotides agree with TRBD1. With V trimmed by 2 bases and J by 2 bases, 3 bases remained unmatched. This CDR3 is 15 amino acids long. CDR1 is SSHAT and CDR2 is FNYEAQ in the germline V gene (reference sequence). The chain's CDR3 is CASSLQGQGQETQYF. Here the CDR3 DNA reads TGTGCCAGCAGCTTACAGGGACAGGGACAAGAGACCCAGTACTTC.

This clone was observed a single time. The CDR3 DNA reads TGTGCCAGCAGCGCGGAAAGAGGGGATACGCAGTATTTT. Amino acid sequence: CASSAERGDTQYF. This rearrangement joins TRBV9 to TRBJ2-3, with D maybe TRBD2 (5 bases). V shed 3 bases and J shed 6 bases, with 11 bases lying between them. The CDR3 has 13 residues. Germline CDR1 SGDLS, CDR2 YYNGEE.

The rearrangement links TRBV30 to TRBJ1-4, with TRBD1 identical over 10 bases. CDR3 length equals 18 residues. Per the germline V gene, CDR1 is GTSNPN and CDR2 is SVGIG (reference sequence). J was trimmed by 2 bases and V by 1 base; bases with no gene match: 10. CDR3 in amino acids: CAWSGGQGKYFTNEKLFF. The CDR3 nucleotides are TGTGCCTGGAGTGGGGGACAGGGGAAGTATTTCACTAATGAAAAACTGTTTTTT.

The V call is TRBV19, the J call TRBJ1-4, with 8 bases lining up with TRBD1. CDR3 length: 14 amino acids. The germline V gene encodes CDR1 LNHDA and CDR2 SQIVND (reference sequence). The junction had 7 bases not matched to a gene; V was cut back by 5 bases and J by 8 bases. The CDR3 bases are TGTGCCAGTAGTCTGGACAGGGAGGTCGAAAAACTGTTTTTT. It specifies CASSLDREVEKLFF.

In its sample, this clone was seen many times. The chain employs TRBV19 and TRBJ1-5; 12 positions agree with TRBD1. The CDR3 length is 19 residues. V shed 4 bases and J 4 bases; nucleotides not matched to a gene: 14. Germline V lookup: CDR1 LNHDA, CDR2 SQIVND (reference sequence). In DNA, the CDR3 is TGTGCCAGTAGTAACCCCTCGGGGACAGGGGGCGGCCTAAATCAGCCCCAGCATTTT. Amino acid sequence: CASSNPSGTGGGLNQPQHF. Together with reference TRBV19 and TRBJ1-5, the CDR3 gives the full variable domain: DGGITQSPKYLFRKEGQNVTLSCEQNLNHDAMYWYRQDPGQGLRLIYYSQIVNDFQKGDIAEGYSVSREKKESFPLTVTSAQKNPTAFYLCASSNPSGTGGGLNQPQHFGDGTRLSIL.

The gene calls are TRBV5-6 and TRBJ2-5, with D possibly matching TRBD2 (7 bases). Germline V gives CDR1 SGHDT, CDR2 YYEEEE. This CDR3 has 14 amino acids. V was trimmed by 4 bases and J by 5 bases, leaving 15 bases between them. CDR3: CASSQTAGAETQYF. CDR3 coding DNA: TGTGCCAGCAGCCAGACCGCGGGGGCTGAGACCCAGTACTTC.

The V gene is TRBV9, the J gene TRBJ2-6; the D is unclear. Trimming took off 0 bases at V and 5 bases at J, with 9 bases between the two ends. From germline, CDR1 is SGDLS and CDR2 YYNGEE. CDR3 size: 15 residues. The CDR3 sequence: CASSVDSSWANVLTF. Here the CDR3 DNA reads TGTGCCAGCAGCGTAGACAGCAGCTGGGCCAACGTCCTGACTTTC.

This chain joins TRBV5-1 and TRBJ1-1; D remains unclear. V lost 4 bases, J lost 1 base, and 8 bases lay in between. The CDR3 is made up of 13 amino acids. Looked up from germline, CDR1 is SGHRS and CDR2 is YFSETQ. As DNA, the CDR3 is TGCGCCAGCAGCCCCCGGGAGAACACTGAAGCTTTCTTT. Protein: CASSPRENTEAFF.

The chain combines TRBV6-2 or TRBV6-3 with TRBJ1-1, with D perhaps matching TRBD1 (6 bases). Germline CDR1 MNHEY, CDR2 SVGEGT. The CDR3 covers 12 residues. V was trimmed by 2 bases and J by 10 bases, leaving 11 bases between them. CDR3 residues: CASSYLQGRAFF. The CDR3 region has the DNA TGTGCCAGCAGTTACCTGCAGGGGCGAGCTTTCTTT.

This clone was found a few times. Here the CDR3 reads CVTRALGTNQPQHF. The CDR3 DNA is TGTGTCACCAGGGCACTGGGGACAAATCAGCCCCAGCATTTT. This chain links TRBV28 with TRBJ1-5, with a weak D call TRBD1 (6 bases). CDR1 MDHEN and CDR2 SYDVKM come from the germline V gene. This CDR3 has 14 amino acids.

The chain couples TRBV20-1 to TRBJ1-2; D gene ambiguous. Deletions cut 3 bases from V and 5 bases from J, with 7 bases between. This CDR3 spans 11 amino acids. CDR1 DFQATT and CDR2 SNEGSKA come from the germline V gene (reference sequence). CDR3 residues: CSASEQYGYTF. CDR3 coding DNA: TGCAGTGCTAGTGAACAGTATGGCTACACCTTC.

The rearrangement uses TRBV24-1 and TRBJ2-1; 7 bases map to TRBD1. The CDR3 has 15 amino acids. J lost 6 bases, V lost 1 base, and 5 bases had no gene match. Germline CDR1 and CDR2: KGHDR and SFDVKD. CDR3: CATSDFSEGANEQFF. In nucleotides, the CDR3 is TGTGCCACCAGTGATTTCAGCGAGGGGGCCAATGAGCAGTTCTTC.

The V gene is TRBV30, the J gene TRBJ1-3; no clear D. The CDR3 extends over 12 amino acids. Looked up from germline, CDR1 is GTSNPN and CDR2 is SVGIG (reference sequence). V was clipped by 3 bases and J by 4 bases, with 7 bases between them. CDR3 protein: CAWRRLGNTIYF. In DNA, the CDR3 is TGTGCCTGGAGACGACTGGGAAACACCATATATTTT.

V and J are TRBV5-5 and TRBJ1-5; no firm D call. V shed 3 bases and J shed 0 bases, with 4 bases lying between them. CDR1 and CDR2 from the germline V gene are SGHKS and YYEKEE (reference sequence). The CDR3 sequence is 13 residues long. CDR3 in DNA: TGTGCCAGCAGCTCCTATAGCAATCAGCCCCAGCATTTT. This translates into CASSSYSNQPQHF.

The chain combines TRBV2 with TRBJ1-4; 7 nucleotides line up with TRBD1. Germline trimming cut 6 bases from V and 8 bases from J; bases unmatched to any gene: 12. The CDR3 spans 15 residues. CDR1 and CDR2 (germline): SNHLY, FYNNEI. The DNA of the CDR3 is TGTGCCAGCAGGGCAAAGACAGGGAGGAGCGAAAAACTGTTTTTT. Amino acids: CASRAKTGRSEKLFF.

The gene calls are TRBV24-1 and TRBJ2-3, with 12 bases identical to TRBD2. The CDR3 length is 15 residues. Germline CDR1 reads KGHDR; CDR2 reads SFDVKD. Trimming took 7 bases from V and 5 from J; bases not matched to a gene: 6. The CDR3 protein is CATSTSGGLGDTQYF. In nucleotides, the CDR3 is TGTGCCACCAGCACTAGCGGGGGGCTCGGAGATACGCAGTATTTT.

This chain uses TRBV3-1 (or the pseudogene TRBV3-2) with TRBJ2-3; D possibly corresponds to TRBD1 (6 bases). Trimming cost V 8 bases and J 15 bases, with 21 bases left between them. The germline gives CDR1 LGHDT, CDR2 YNNKEL (reference sequence). CDR3 length: 12 amino acids. The CDR3 coding sequence is TGTGCCAGCGGCCCTACAGGGTTGGGGTATTATTTT. Protein: CASGPTGLGYYF.

This clone was counted between two and nine times. This chain connects TRBV5-1 to TRBJ2-2; D not resolved. V gave up 0 bases and J gave up 6 bases, with 6 bases separating them. Germline V gives CDR1 SGHRS, CDR2 YFSETQ. The CDR3 has 13 residues. CDR3 sequence: CASSLELAGELFF. The CDR3 nucleotides are TGCGCCAGCAGCTTGGAGCTAGCCGGGGAGCTGTTTTTT.

V gene TRBV28 combines with J gene TRBJ1-5, with D perhaps matching TRBD1 (6 bases). The CDR3 loop spans 14 amino acids. V shed 3 bases and J shed 6 bases, with 12 bases lying between them. Germline V gives CDR1 MDHEN, CDR2 SYDVKM. The CDR3 protein is CASSFPDRFQPQHF. Written as DNA, the CDR3 is TGTGCCAGCAGTTTTCCGGACAGATTTCAGCCCCAGCATTTT.

This chain connects TRBV5-1 to TRBJ2-3; tentative D call: TRBD2 (5 bases). The CDR3 covers 12 residues. Trimming removed 5 bases from V and 1 base from J, with 5 bases in between. Germline CDR1 is SGHRS and CDR2 is YFSETQ. For the CDR3, the DNA is TGCGCCAGCAGGAGGGGCACAGATACGCAGTATTTT. It codes for CASRRGTDTQYF.

This chain links TRBV6-5 with TRBJ1-6; the D gene is possibly TRBD1 (5 bases). This CDR3 contains 14 residues. V lost 10 bases, J lost 6 bases, and 16 bases lay in between. Germline CDR1 MNHEY, CDR2 SVGAGI. The CDR3, as DNA: TGTGCCATCCGACCGGGGGGAATTAATTCACCCCTCCACTTT. Translated, it gives CAIRPGGINSPLHF.

This chain links TRBV5-1 with TRBJ2-3; maybe TRBD1 (6 bases). Trimming shortened V by 4 bases and J by 2 bases, and 20 bases separated the two germline ends. The CDR3 sequence is 17 residues long. Per the germline V gene, CDR1 is SGHRS and CDR2 is YFSETQ. CDR3 region: CASSHRGGAISTDTQYF. The CDR3 nucleotides are TGCGCCAGCAGCCATCGTGGGGGCGCCATCTCCACAGATACGCAGTATTTT.